This TCR beta chain was profiled in a study of T cells in localized non-small cell lung cancer. Germline lookup yields CDR1 SGHNT and CDR2 YENEEA. Trimming pared 2 bases from V and 4 bases from J, leaving 27 bases between. The CDR3 totals 20 residues. Some clones are missing from TCRdb's copy, which holds only in-frame ones; the method was immunoSEQ multiplex PCR. The sample lists around 30,000 clones, roughly 94% occurring once. Study-wide results and caveats: In the blood, greater T cell density corresponded to longer overall survival. Adjacent lung held a median 57 of the top 100 tumor clones.

For this clone: Its antigen is unidentified.

The clonotype originates from a woman aged 40 to 75 with stage I lung adenocarcinoma. The chain recombines TRBV11-3 with TRBJ2-1; D perhaps matches TRBD2 (5 bases). The sample in question was peripheral blood, obtained before any cancer treatment. CDR3 DNA: TGTGCCAGCAGCTTACAATGGACGGACTCCGTTAACCTATCGTACAATGAGCAGTTCTTC. Protein: CASSLQWTDSVNLSYNEQFF.